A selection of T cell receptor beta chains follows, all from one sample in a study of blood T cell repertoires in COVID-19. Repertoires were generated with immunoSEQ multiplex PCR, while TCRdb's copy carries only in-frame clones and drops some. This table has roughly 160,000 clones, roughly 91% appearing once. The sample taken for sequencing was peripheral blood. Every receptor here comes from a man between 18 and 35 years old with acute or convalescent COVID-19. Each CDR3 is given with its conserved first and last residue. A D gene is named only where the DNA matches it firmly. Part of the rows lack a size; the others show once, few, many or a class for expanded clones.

CASSRDSSSSGNTIYF	TGCGCCAGCAGCAGGGACAGTTCGAGCTCTGGAAACACCATATATTTT	TRBJ1-3	TRBD1	-	TRBV5-1
CASRVKQGIWNTEAFF	TGTGCCAGTAGAGTAAAACAGGGGATATGGAACACTGAAGCTTTCTTT	TRBJ1-1	TRBD1	few	TRBV19
CASSVQGGYEKLFF	TGTGCCAGCAGCGTCCAAGGGGGCTATGAAAAACTGTTTTTT	TRBJ1-4	TRBD1	-	TRBV9
CASSIDSQNTEAFF	TGTGCCAGTAGTATTGACAGTCAGAACACTGAAGCTTTCTTT	TRBJ1-1	-	-	TRBV19
CASTSGSPETQYF	TGTGCCAGTACTAGCGGGAGCCCAGAGACCCAGTACTTC	TRBJ2-5	TRBD2	-	TRBV19
CASTPRGGAEQYF	TGTGCCAGCACCCCTAGGGGAGGCGCCGAGCAGTACTTC	TRBJ2-7	-	-	TRBV7-9
CASSSPGQGSYEQYF	TGCGCCAGCAGCTCTCCGGGACAGGGTTCCTACGAGCAGTACTTC	TRBJ2-7	TRBD1	-	TRBV5-1
CSVEDRGRNYGYTF	TGCAGCGTGGAAGACAGGGGGCGGAACTATGGCTACACCTTC	TRBJ1-2	TRBD1	-	TRBV29-1
CAISRDMQNTEAFF	TGTGCCATCAGTAGGGACATGCAGAACACTGAAGCTTTCTTT	TRBJ1-1	-	few	TRBV10-3
CASSRDRAGLGIHF	TGTGCCAGCAGTCGGGACAGGGCGGGTCTAGGAATCCACTTT	TRBJ1-6	TRBD1	-	TRBV6-5
CASSVGPGGAGTEAFF	TGTGCCAGCAGCGTAGGCCCGGGGGGGGCGGGCACTGAAGCTTTCTTT	TRBJ1-1	-	-	TRBV9
CASTRGVDFTDTQYF	TGTGCCAGTACTCGGGGGGTGGACTTTACAGATACGCAGTATTTT	TRBJ2-3	TRBD2	-	TRBV19
CASSPSSGANVLTF	TGTGCCAGCTCGCCCAGCTCTGGGGCCAACGTCCTGACTTTC	TRBJ2-6	-	-	TRBV18
CASRGQGRANTEAFF	TGTGCCAGCAGGGGACAGGGGAGAGCGAACACTGAAGCTTTCTTT	TRBJ1-1	TRBD1	-	TRBV25-1
CASSSSGGAANTGELFF	TGTGCCAGCAGCTCTAGCGGGGGGGCCGCGAACACCGGGGAGCTGTTTTTT	TRBJ2-2	TRBD2	once	TRBV6-4
CASSQGQGYQETQYF	TGCGCCAGCAGCCAGGGACAGGGGTACCAAGAGACCCAGTACTTC	TRBJ2-5	TRBD1	few	TRBV5-1
CASRLEIKLGQVYNEQFF	TGTGCAAGTCGCTTAGAAATTAAACTGGGACAGGTCTACAATGAGCAGTTCTTC	TRBJ2-1	-	-	TRBV12-2
CASSWGTTGIQHQPQHF	TGTGCCAGCAGCTGGGGGACGACAGGGATTCAGCATCAGCCCCAGCATTTT	TRBJ1-5	TRBD1	-	TRBV7-9
CASQGGETQYF	TGTGCCAGTCAAGGAGGAGAGACCCAGTACTTC	TRBJ2-5	-	few	TRBV7-9
CASSSQGAGSYEQYF	TGCGCCAGCAGCTCACAGGGGGCAGGGTCCTACGAGCAGTACTTC	TRBJ2-7	TRBD1	-	TRBV5-1
CATCRGEVNTEAFF	TGTGCAACGTGCCGGGGGGAAGTGAACACTGAAGCTTTCTTT	TRBJ1-1	-	once	TRBV5-6
CASSQSMEGNTEAFF	TGTGCCAGCAGCCAGTCGATGGAGGGGAACACTGAAGCTTTCTTT	TRBJ1-1	-	-	TRBV4-2
CASSLFQDSRRAFF	TGTGCCAGCAGCTTATTCCAGGACAGTCGTCGAGCTTTCTTT	TRBJ1-1	-	-	TRBV13
CASSLAPTSATHAADTQYF	TGCGCCAGCAGCTTGGCCCCGACTAGCGCTACCCACGCAGCAGATACGCAGTATTTT	TRBJ2-3	TRBD2	-	TRBV5-1
CASSLFGTSGETQYF	TGTGCCAGCAGCTTGTTTGGGACTAGCGGGGAGACCCAGTACTTC	TRBJ2-5	TRBD2	-	TRBV7-6
CASSIWGTLTSGRYNEQFF	TGTGCCAGTAGTATCTGGGGGACATTGACTAGCGGGAGGTACAATGAGCAGTTCTTC	TRBJ2-1	TRBD2	-	TRBV19
CASSINQGSRYEQYF	TGTGCCAGTAGTATAAACCAGGGGAGTAGGTACGAGCAGTACTTC	TRBJ2-7	-	-	TRBV19
CASSVEVGALGYTF	TGTGCCAGCAGCGTAGAGGTGGGGGCCCTCGGCTACACCTTC	TRBJ1-2	-	once	TRBV9
CASSLTGKTEAFF	TGTGCCAGCAGCTTGACAGGGAAAACTGAAGCTTTCTTT	TRBJ1-1	TRBD1	-	TRBV11-3
CASSRPGQGETQYF	TGTGCCAGCAGCCGACCAGGACAGGGAGAGACCCAGTACTTC	TRBJ2-5	TRBD1	-	TRBV6-5
CASSVDSSNQPQHF	TGTGCCAGCAGCGTAGACAGTAGCAATCAGCCCCAGCATTTT	TRBJ1-5	-	few	TRBV9
CASSLFERGAFYEQYF	TGTGCCAGCAGCTTATTTGAAAGGGGCGCTTTCTACGAGCAGTACTTC	TRBJ2-7	-	-	TRBV7-8
CASSPVGDTGAFF	TGTGCCAGCTCACCGGTTGGTGACACTGGAGCTTTCTTT	TRBJ1-1	-	-	TRBV18
CASSPPGQANTEAFF	TGTGCCAGCAGCCCACCGGGACAGGCAAACACTGAAGCTTTCTTT	TRBJ1-1	TRBD1	-	TRBV7-6
CASSSAQGNYNSPLHF	TGTGCCAGCAGTTCTGCACAGGGGAACTATAATTCACCCCTCCACTTT	TRBJ1-6	TRBD1	-	TRBV27
CASSEVIVLALVRNEQYF	TGTGCCAGCAGTGAAGTCATTGTACTAGCTCTTGTTCGGAACGAGCAGTACTTC	TRBJ2-7	-	-	TRBV2
CASSKMPGGTGELFF	TGCGCCAGCAGCAAGATGCCGGGAGGCACCGGGGAGCTGTTTTTT	TRBJ2-2	TRBD2	-	TRBV5-1
CASSPDRGQPQHF	TGTGCCAGCAGTCCGGACAGGGGTCAGCCCCAGCATTTT	TRBJ1-5	TRBD1	-	TRBV5-5
CASSPRQSIYGYTF	TGTGCCAGCAGCCCACGACAGTCCATCTATGGCTACACCTTC	TRBJ1-2	-	-	TRBV7-2
CASSRDRADYGYTF	TGTGCCAGTAGTAGGGACAGGGCGGACTATGGCTACACCTTC	TRBJ1-2	TRBD1	-	TRBV19
CASSRRTDPGAFNEQFF	TGTGCCAGCAGCCGTCGGACAGACCCCGGGGCCTTTAATGAGCAGTTCTTC	TRBJ2-1	-	-	TRBV27
CASSQGGRSGYTF	TGTGCCAGCAGCCAAGGGGGCAGGAGTGGCTACACCTTC	TRBJ1-2	-	-	TRBV14
CASSFAGRAYTDTQYF	TGCGCCAGCAGCTTTGCCGGGCGGGCCTACACAGATACGCAGTATTTT	TRBJ2-3	-	-	TRBV5-1
CASSPGTGGMNTEAFF	TGTGCCAGCTCACCAGGGACAGGGGGCATGAACACTGAAGCTTTCTTT	TRBJ1-1	TRBD1	-	TRBV18
CSVVGAASTDTQYF	TGCAGCGTTGTAGGGGCGGCTAGCACAGATACGCAGTATTTT	TRBJ2-3	-	-	TRBV29-1
CASSSRQSNQPQHF	TGTGCCAGCAGTTCCCGACAGAGCAATCAGCCCCAGCATTTT	TRBJ1-5	-	-	TRBV27